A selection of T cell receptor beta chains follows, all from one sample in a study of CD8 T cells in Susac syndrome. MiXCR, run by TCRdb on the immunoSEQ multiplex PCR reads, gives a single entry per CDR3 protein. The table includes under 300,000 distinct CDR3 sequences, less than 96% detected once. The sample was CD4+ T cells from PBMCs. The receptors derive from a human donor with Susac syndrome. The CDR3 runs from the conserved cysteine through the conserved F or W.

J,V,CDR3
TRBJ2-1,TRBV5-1,CASSSPGWDEQFF
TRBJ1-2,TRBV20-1,CSASLVYGYTF
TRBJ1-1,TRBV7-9,CASSLQDSVNTEAFF
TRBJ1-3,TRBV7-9,CASSYLHESSGNTIYF
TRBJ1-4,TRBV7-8,CASSLSQDGKLFF
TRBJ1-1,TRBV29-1,CSVAGAMNTEAFF
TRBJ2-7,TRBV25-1,CASRGGVTEQYF
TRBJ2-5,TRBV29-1,CSVHTPRRQETQYF
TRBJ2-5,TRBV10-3,CAISELSSGKETQYF
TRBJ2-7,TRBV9,CASSSTLYEQYF
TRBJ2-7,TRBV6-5,CASSRTGQVYEQYF
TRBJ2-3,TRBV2,CASSDGGSTDTQYF
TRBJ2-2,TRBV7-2,CASSPTVSTGELFF
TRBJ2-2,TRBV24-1,CATSGFGQRMGNTGELFF
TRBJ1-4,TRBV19,CASSPRQTTNEKLFF
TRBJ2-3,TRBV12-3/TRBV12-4,CASSHRDTCF
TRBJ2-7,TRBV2,CASSRQGYEQYF
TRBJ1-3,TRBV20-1,CSALGPSGSGNTIYF
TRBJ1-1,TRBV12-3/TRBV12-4,CASSLNRGGTEAFF
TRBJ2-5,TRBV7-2,CASSSKGETQYF
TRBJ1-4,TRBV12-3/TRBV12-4,CATNRGSANEKLFF
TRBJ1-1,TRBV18,CASSPGQGRMNTEAFF
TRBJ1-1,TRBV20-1,CSARLGASGGTEAFF
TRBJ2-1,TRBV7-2,CASSLEAGRGAEQFF
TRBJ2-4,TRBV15,CATSGYSGMGTIQYF
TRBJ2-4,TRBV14,CASSQDSREGIQYF
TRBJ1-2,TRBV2,CASSPLPYGYTF
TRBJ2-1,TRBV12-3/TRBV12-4,CASSLLGDSEQFF
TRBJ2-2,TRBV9,CASSVGSGANTGELFF
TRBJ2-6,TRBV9,CASSTLTGRGANVLTF
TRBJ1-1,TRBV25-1,CASSDTEGQGNTEAFF
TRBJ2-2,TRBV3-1,CASRSLAGITGELFF
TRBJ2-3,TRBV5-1,CASRGDLTDTQYF
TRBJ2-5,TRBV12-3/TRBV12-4,CASSFPGRETQYF
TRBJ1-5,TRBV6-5,CASSSTFGAGNQPQHF
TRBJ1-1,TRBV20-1,CSARDPWTVRTEAFF
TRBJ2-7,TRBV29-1,CSVEQTTSYEQYF
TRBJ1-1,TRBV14,CASSIKTGMTEAFF
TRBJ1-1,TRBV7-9,CASSLAPPNTEAFF
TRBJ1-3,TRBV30,CARRDRGSGNTIYF
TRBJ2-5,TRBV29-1,CSVGFRETQYF
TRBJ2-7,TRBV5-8,CASSSGQDARYEQYF
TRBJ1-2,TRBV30,CAWSPHRESGYTF
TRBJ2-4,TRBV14,CASSPARVGIQYF
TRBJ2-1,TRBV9,CASSLLAVAGSGNEQFF
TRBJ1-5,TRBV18,CASSPAQTPYQPQHF
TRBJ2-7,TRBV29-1,CSYGLAGEQYF
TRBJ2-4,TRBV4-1,CASSQGEGHRGAVKNIQYF
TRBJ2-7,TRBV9,CASSATGGGYEQYF
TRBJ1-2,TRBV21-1,CAWGRMTHYGYTF
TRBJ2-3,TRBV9,CASSVRAAVTDTQYF
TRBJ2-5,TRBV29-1,CSVAGLAGVETQYF
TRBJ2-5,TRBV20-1,CSARGGGWQETQYF